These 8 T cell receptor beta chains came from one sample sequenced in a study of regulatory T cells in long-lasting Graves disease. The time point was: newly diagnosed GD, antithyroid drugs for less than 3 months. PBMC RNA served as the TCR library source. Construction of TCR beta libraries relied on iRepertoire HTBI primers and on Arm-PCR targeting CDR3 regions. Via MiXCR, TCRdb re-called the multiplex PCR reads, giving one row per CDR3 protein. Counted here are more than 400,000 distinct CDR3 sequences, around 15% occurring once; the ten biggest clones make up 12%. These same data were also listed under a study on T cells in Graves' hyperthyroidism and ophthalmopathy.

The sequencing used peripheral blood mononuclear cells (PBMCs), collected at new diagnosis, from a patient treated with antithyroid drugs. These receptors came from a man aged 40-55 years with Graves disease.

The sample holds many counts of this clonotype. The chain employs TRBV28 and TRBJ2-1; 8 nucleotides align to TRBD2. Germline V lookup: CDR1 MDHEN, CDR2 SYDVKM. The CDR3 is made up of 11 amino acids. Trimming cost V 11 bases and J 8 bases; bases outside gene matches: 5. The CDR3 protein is CAARAGDEQFF. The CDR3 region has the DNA TGTGCCGCGAGAGCGGGGGATGAGCAGTTCTTC. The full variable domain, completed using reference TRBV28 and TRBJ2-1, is DVKVTQSSRYLVKRTGEKVFLECVQDMDHENMFWYRQDPGLGLRLIYFSYDVKMKEKGDIPEGYSVSREKKERFSLILESASTNQTSMYLCAARAGDEQFFGPGTRLTVL.

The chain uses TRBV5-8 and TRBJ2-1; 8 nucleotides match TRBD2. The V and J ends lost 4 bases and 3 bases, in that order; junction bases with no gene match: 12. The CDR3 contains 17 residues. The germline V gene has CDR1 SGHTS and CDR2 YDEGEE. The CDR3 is CASSMGIIAGIYNEQFF. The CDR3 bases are TGTGCCAGCAGCATGGGGATCATAGCGGGAATCTACAATGAGCAGTTCTTC.

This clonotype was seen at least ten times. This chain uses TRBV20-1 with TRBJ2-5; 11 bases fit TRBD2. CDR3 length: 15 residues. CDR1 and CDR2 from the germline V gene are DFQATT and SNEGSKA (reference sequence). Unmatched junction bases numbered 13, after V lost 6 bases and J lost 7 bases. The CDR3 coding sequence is TGCAGTGCCCCTCCGGGACTAGCGGTCTCAGGGACCCAGTACTTC. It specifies CSAPPGLAVSGTQYF.

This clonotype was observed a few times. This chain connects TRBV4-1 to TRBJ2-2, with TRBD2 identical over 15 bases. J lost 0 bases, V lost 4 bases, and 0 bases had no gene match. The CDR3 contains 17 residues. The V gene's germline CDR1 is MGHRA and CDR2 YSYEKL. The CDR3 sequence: CASSRTSGGANTGELFF. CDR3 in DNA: TGCGCCAGCAGCCGGACTAGCGGGGGGGCGAACACCGGGGAGCTGTTTTTT.

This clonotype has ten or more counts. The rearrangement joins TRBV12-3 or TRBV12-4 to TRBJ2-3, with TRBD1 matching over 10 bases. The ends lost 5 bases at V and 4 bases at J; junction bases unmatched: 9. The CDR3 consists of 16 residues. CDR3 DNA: TGTGCCAGCAGTATACCAAAGACAGGGGGCGCAGATACGCAGTATTTT. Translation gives CASSIPKTGGADTQYF.

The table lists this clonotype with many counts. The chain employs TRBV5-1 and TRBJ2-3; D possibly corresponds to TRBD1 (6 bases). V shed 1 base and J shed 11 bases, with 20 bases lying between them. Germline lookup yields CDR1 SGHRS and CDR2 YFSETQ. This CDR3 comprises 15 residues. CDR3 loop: CASSLQRQDLLGQYF. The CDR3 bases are TGCGCCAGCAGCTTGCAGAGACAGGACCTCTTGGGGCAGTATTTT.

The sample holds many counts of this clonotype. CDR3 in amino acids: CAWSGLASNEQFF. The CDR3 nucleotides are TGTGCCTGGAGTGGGCTAGCGTCCAATGAGCAGTTCTTC. The chain employs TRBV30 and TRBJ2-1; maybe TRBD2 (6 bases). The ends were cut back, 1 base at V and 6 bases at J, with 10 bases in the middle. This CDR3 is built from 13 residues. CDR1 and CDR2 from the germline V gene are GTSNPN and SVGIG (reference sequence).

CDR3 amino acids: CASSFGTSGGQFF. The CDR3, as DNA: TGTGCCAGCAGTTTCGGGACTAGTGGGGGGCAGTTCTTC. This chain connects TRBV27 to TRBJ2-1, with 8 bases lining up with TRBD2. CDR1 and CDR2 (germline): MNHEY, SMNVEV (reference sequence). After removal of 3 bases from V and 12 bases from J, the junction contained 7 bases not matched to a gene. The length of the CDR3 is 13 residues.